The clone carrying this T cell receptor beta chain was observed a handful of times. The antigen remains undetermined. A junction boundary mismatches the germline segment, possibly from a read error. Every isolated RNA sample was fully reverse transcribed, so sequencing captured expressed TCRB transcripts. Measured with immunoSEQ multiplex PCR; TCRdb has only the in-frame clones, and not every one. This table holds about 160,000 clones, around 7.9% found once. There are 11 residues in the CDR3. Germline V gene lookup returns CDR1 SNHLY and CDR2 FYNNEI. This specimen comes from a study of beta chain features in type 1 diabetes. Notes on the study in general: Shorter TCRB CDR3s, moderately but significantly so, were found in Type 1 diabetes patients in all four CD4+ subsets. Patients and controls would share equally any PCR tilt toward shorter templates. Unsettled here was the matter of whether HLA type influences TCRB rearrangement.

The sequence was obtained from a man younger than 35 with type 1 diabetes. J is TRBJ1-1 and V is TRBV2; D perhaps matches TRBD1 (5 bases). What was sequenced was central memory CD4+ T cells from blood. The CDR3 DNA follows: TGTGCCAGCAGTGGAGAAGGGGCCCCTCCTTTT. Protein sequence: CASSGEGAPPF.